The rows below give T cell receptor beta chains drawn from one sample of a study of cytomegalovirus exposure and HLA in healthy donors. The protocol was immunoSEQ multiplex PCR, while the TCRdb copy is restricted to in-frame clones and leaves out a portion. The data contain 200,000 to 250,000 clones, 70% to 85% of them singletons. Sequencing input: PBMCs. The source of these receptors is a woman aged 40 to 49 in good health and CMV-seronegative. Each CDR3 is given with its conserved first and last residue. Each record gives: clone size, D gene, J gene, V gene, CDR3 DNA, CDR3 protein. A D gene is named only where the DNA matches it firmly. Clone sizes are given selectively: once, few, many, or a class where the clone is expanded.

clone_size: -; d_call: TRBD1; j_call: TRBJ1-2; v_call: TRBV6-1; cdr3_nt: TGTGCCAGCAGCGAAAACACCGGGACAGGGGGTTTCTATGGCTACACCTTC; cdr3_aa: CASSENTGTGGFYGYTF
clone_size: -; d_call: -; j_call: TRBJ1-3; v_call: TRBV7-8; cdr3_nt: TGTGCCAGCAGCTTAGCGAGGGGGTTTGGAAACACCATATATTTT; cdr3_aa: CASSLARGFGNTIYF
clone_size: few; d_call: -; j_call: TRBJ2-1; v_call: TRBV7-9; cdr3_nt: TGTGCCAGCACCCCGGGGACCTACAATGAGCAGTTCTTC; cdr3_aa: CASTPGTYNEQFF
clone_size: -; d_call: TRBD1; j_call: TRBJ2-3; v_call: TRBV5-1; cdr3_nt: TGCGCCAGCAGGATAGGGACAGTTACTTCAGATACGCAGTATTTT; cdr3_aa: CASRIGTVTSDTQYF
clone_size: -; d_call: TRBD2; j_call: TRBJ2-5; v_call: TRBV30; cdr3_nt: TGTGCCTGGAGTTCAAAATCGGGACTAGCCGAGGAGACCCAGTACTTC; cdr3_aa: CAWSSKSGLAEETQYF
clone_size: -; d_call: TRBD1; j_call: TRBJ1-3; v_call: TRBV6-5; cdr3_nt: TGTGCCAGCGCCGGACAGGGGAGCTCTGGAAACACCATATATTTT; cdr3_aa: CASAGQGSSGNTIYF
clone_size: few; d_call: TRBD2; j_call: TRBJ2-2; v_call: TRBV6-1; cdr3_nt: TGTGCCAGCAGTGAACGACTAGCGGGGGGGGTGAACACCGGGGAGCTGTTTTTT; cdr3_aa: CASSERLAGGVNTGELFF
clone_size: -; d_call: TRBD1; j_call: TRBJ2-7; v_call: TRBV5-1; cdr3_nt: TGCGCCAGCAGCTTGGTGGGACAGGGGGCAGGTGAGCAGTACTTC; cdr3_aa: CASSLVGQGAGEQYF
clone_size: -; d_call: TRBD2; j_call: TRBJ2-2; v_call: TRBV7-9; cdr3_nt: TGTGCCAGCAGCTTCTCCTCTAGCGGATCGAACACCGGGGAGCTGTTTTTT; cdr3_aa: CASSFSSSGSNTGELFF
clone_size: few; d_call: -; j_call: TRBJ2-7; v_call: TRBV5-1; cdr3_nt: TGCGCCAGCAGCTTGACCCCAGGTACCCCATCCGAGCAGTACTTC; cdr3_aa: CASSLTPGTPSEQYF
clone_size: few; d_call: -; j_call: TRBJ2-7; v_call: TRBV2; cdr3_nt: TGTGCCAGCACTCCGGGAAACTACGAGCAGTACTTC; cdr3_aa: CASTPGNYEQYF
clone_size: -; d_call: -; j_call: TRBJ2-7; v_call: TRBV29-1; cdr3_nt: TGCAGCGTTGGTAAAGGGGACTACGAGCAGTACTTC; cdr3_aa: CSVGKGDYEQYF
clone_size: -; d_call: TRBD1; j_call: TRBJ1-5; v_call: TRBV6-6; cdr3_nt: TGTGCCAGCAGTTACGGGACAGGCTCCGGGGATCAGCCCCAGCATTTT; cdr3_aa: CASSYGTGSGDQPQHF
clone_size: -; d_call: TRBD1; j_call: TRBJ1-1; v_call: TRBV30; cdr3_nt: TGTGCCTGGAGTAGGGGGCCGAACACTGAAGCTTTCTTT; cdr3_aa: CAWSRGPNTEAFF
clone_size: -; d_call: -; j_call: TRBJ1-2; v_call: TRBV5-5; cdr3_nt: TGTGCCAGCAACGTCGGGACATCCTATGGCTACACCTTC; cdr3_aa: CASNVGTSYGYTF
clone_size: -; d_call: -; j_call: TRBJ2-5; v_call: TRBV20-1; cdr3_nt: TGCAGTGCTACCAGGGCTAGGTCCCAGTACTTC; cdr3_aa: CSATRARSQYF
clone_size: -; d_call: -; j_call: TRBJ1-4; v_call: TRBV5-1; cdr3_nt: TGCGCCAGCAGCTTGAGGCCAGCGGGAACTGGGTCGAAACTGTTTTTT; cdr3_aa: CASSLRPAGTGSKLFF
clone_size: -; d_call: -; j_call: TRBJ1-1; v_call: TRBV18; cdr3_nt: TGTGCCAGCTCACCCGACAGTACTGAAGCTTTCTTT; cdr3_aa: CASSPDSTEAFF
clone_size: -; d_call: -; j_call: TRBJ2-1; v_call: TRBV29-1; cdr3_nt: TGCAGCGTTGAAGGGAGCGGACCCTCCTATGAGCAGTTCTTC; cdr3_aa: CSVEGSGPSYEQFF
clone_size: -; d_call: TRBD2; j_call: TRBJ2-1; v_call: TRBV7-2; cdr3_nt: TGTGCCAGCACGCCGGGACTAGCGGGGGGCAGGGAGCAGTTCTTC; cdr3_aa: CASTPGLAGGREQFF
clone_size: -; d_call: -; j_call: TRBJ2-7; v_call: TRBV27; cdr3_nt: TGTGCCAGCAAGACAGGCTATGGTCCCCCCTACGAGCAGTACTTC; cdr3_aa: CASKTGYGPPYEQYF
clone_size: once; d_call: -; j_call: TRBJ1-2; v_call: TRBV28; cdr3_nt: TGTGCCAGCAGATGGGGGGGTACACCTTATGGCTACACCTTC; cdr3_aa: CASRWGGTPYGYTF
clone_size: -; d_call: TRBD2; j_call: TRBJ2-3; v_call: TRBV7-3; cdr3_nt: TGTGCCAGCAGCCCCGGGACTAGCGGGGGTCTCCTGCAGTATTTT; cdr3_aa: CASSPGTSGGLLQYF
clone_size: -; d_call: TRBD1; j_call: TRBJ1-2; v_call: TRBV7-9; cdr3_nt: TGTGCCAGCAGCGCTCGGGACAGGGGTTTTAACTATGGCTACACCTTC; cdr3_aa: CASSARDRGFNYGYTF
clone_size: few; d_call: -; j_call: TRBJ1-1; v_call: TRBV9; cdr3_nt: TGTGCCAGCAGCCCACCCAGGGGCGCAGGCACTGAAGCTTTCTTT; cdr3_aa: CASSPPRGAGTEAFF
clone_size: -; d_call: -; j_call: TRBJ2-7; v_call: TRBV1; cdr3_nt: TGCACCAGCAGCCAAGAGGCCCCCTCGGGGGAGCAGTACTTC; cdr3_aa: CTSSQEAPSGEQYF
clone_size: -; d_call: -; j_call: TRBJ1-2; v_call: TRBV7-2; cdr3_nt: TGTGCCAGCAGCTTAGGCACCCGGTATGGCTACACCTTC; cdr3_aa: CASSLGTRYGYTF
clone_size: once; d_call: TRBD2; j_call: TRBJ2-1; v_call: TRBV5-1; cdr3_nt: TGCGCCAGCAGCATCGCCGGGACTAGTCGTCGTGAGCAGTTCTTC; cdr3_aa: CASSIAGTSRREQFF
clone_size: -; d_call: -; j_call: TRBJ2-7; v_call: TRBV7-9; cdr3_nt: TGTTCCAGCAGCACTAGAGGGCCTACCTACGAGCAGTACTTC; cdr3_aa: CSSSTRGPTYEQYF
clone_size: -; d_call: -; j_call: TRBJ2-7; v_call: TRBV7-9; cdr3_nt: TGTGCCAGCAGCCCACAGTCGGTACTCCCCTACGAGCAGTACTTC; cdr3_aa: CASSPQSVLPYEQYF
clone_size: -; d_call: -; j_call: TRBJ2-7; v_call: TRBV29-1; cdr3_nt: TGCAGCTATTCAAATACAGGGTTGGGCTCCTACGAGCAGTACTTC; cdr3_aa: CSYSNTGLGSYEQYF
clone_size: -; d_call: -; j_call: TRBJ2-7; v_call: TRBV2; cdr3_nt: TGTGCCAGCAGCGAGGCGGACTTAAGCTCCTACGAGCAGTACTTC; cdr3_aa: CASSEADLSSYEQYF
clone_size: -; d_call: -; j_call: TRBJ2-5; v_call: TRBV27; cdr3_nt: TGTGCCAGCAGCCAGGGGTTTCAAGAGACCCAGTACTTC; cdr3_aa: CASSQGFQETQYF
clone_size: once; d_call: -; j_call: TRBJ2-3; v_call: TRBV7-2; cdr3_nt: TGTGCCAGCAGCTTAATCGGGGAAAATACGCAGTATTTT; cdr3_aa: CASSLIGENTQYF
clone_size: -; d_call: TRBD2; j_call: TRBJ2-1; v_call: TRBV6-8; cdr3_nt: TGTGCCAGCAGTTACTCGAAAGAGCGGGAGGAGCTGGCAGGGCTGTACAATGAGCAGTTCTTC; cdr3_aa: CASSYSKEREELAGLYNEQFF
clone_size: few; d_call: -; j_call: TRBJ1-5; v_call: TRBV2; cdr3_nt: TGTGCCAGCAGTGAATTACAGAGTCAAAATCAGCCCCAGCATTTT; cdr3_aa: CASSELQSQNQPQHF
clone_size: -; d_call: TRBD2; j_call: TRBJ2-3; v_call: TRBV4-3; cdr3_nt: TGCGCCAGCAGCTCCACGGCGGGGGAAAATACGCAGTATTTT; cdr3_aa: CASSSTAGENTQYF
clone_size: -; d_call: -; j_call: TRBJ1-3; v_call: TRBV15; cdr3_nt: TGTGCCACCAGCAGAGATCTCCCCGACAGGTCTGGAAACACCATATATTTT; cdr3_aa: CATSRDLPDRSGNTIYF
clone_size: -; d_call: TRBD1; j_call: TRBJ1-5; v_call: TRBV11-2; cdr3_nt: TGTGCCAGCAGCTTAGGGACAGGGGGGCCTTATCAGCCCCAGCATTTT; cdr3_aa: CASSLGTGGPYQPQHF
clone_size: -; d_call: -; j_call: TRBJ1-2; v_call: TRBV10-1; cdr3_nt: TGCGCCAGCAGGGAGGGTCGGGATGGCTACACCTTC; cdr3_aa: CASREGRDGYTF
clone_size: -; d_call: TRBD1; j_call: TRBJ2-7; v_call: TRBV19; cdr3_nt: TGTGCCAGTAGTCCCTGGACAGGGGGCTTAAACGAGCAGTACTTC; cdr3_aa: CASSPWTGGLNEQYF